The present T cell receptor (beta chain) was sequenced within a study of T cells in tuberculosis. The wider study: This South African cohort compared adolescents with or without latent tuberculosis against adults with active tuberculosis.

Whole-study findings and limits: Active tuberculosis cases were adults; controls were adolescents. The TCR-beta difference was not significant; alpha differences partly reflected length.

Trimming pared 5 bases from V and 8 bases from J, leaving 16 bases between. The CDR3 runs to 13 residues. Germline CDR1 reads SGHTA; CDR2 reads FQGNSA. Sequencing was performed with immunoSEQ multiplex PCR; in TCRdb, only in-frame clones are kept and a portion is missing. The sample has some 10,000 clones; about 93% are singletons. Details on this clone: No antigen is known for it.

The rearrangement uses TRBV7-2 and TRBJ2-7; the D is unclear. The clonotype comes from an adult with tuberculosis. The sequenced sample was PBMCs. For the CDR3, the DNA is TGTGCCAGCAGCCAATGGGCCCGAACTCAGCAGTACTTC. It codes for CASSQWARTQQYF. The full variable domain, with the rest looked up from reference TRBV7-2 and TRBJ2-7, is GAGVSQSPSNKVTEKGKDVELRCDPISGHTALYWYRQSLGQGLEFLIYFQGNSAPDKSGLPSDRFSAERTGGSVSTLTIQRTQQEDSAVYLCASSQWARTQQYFGPGTRLTVT.